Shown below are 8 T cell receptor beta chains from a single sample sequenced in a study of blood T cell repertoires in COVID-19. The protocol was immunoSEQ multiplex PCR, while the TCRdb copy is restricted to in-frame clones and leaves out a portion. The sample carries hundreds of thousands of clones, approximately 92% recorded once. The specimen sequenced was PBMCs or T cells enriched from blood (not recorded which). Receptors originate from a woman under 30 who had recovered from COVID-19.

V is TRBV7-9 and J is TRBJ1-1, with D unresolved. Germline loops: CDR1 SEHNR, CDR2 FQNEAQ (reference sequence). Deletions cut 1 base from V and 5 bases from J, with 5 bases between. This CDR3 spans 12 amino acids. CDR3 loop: CASSLGRTEAFF. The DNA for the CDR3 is TGTGCCAGCAGCTTAGGTCGGACTGAAGCTTTCTTT. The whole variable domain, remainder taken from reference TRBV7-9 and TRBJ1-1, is DTGVSQNPRHKITKRGQNVTFRCDPISEHNRLYWYRQTLGQGPEFLTYFQNEAQLEKSRLLSDRFSAERPKGSFSTLEIQRTEQGDSAMYLCASSLGRTEAFFGQGTRLTVV.

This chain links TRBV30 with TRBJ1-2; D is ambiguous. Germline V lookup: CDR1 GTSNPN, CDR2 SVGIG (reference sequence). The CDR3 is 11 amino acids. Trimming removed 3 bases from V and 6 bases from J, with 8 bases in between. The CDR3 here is CAWRREDGYTF. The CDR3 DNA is TGTGCCTGGAGGAGGGAGGATGGCTACACCTTC.

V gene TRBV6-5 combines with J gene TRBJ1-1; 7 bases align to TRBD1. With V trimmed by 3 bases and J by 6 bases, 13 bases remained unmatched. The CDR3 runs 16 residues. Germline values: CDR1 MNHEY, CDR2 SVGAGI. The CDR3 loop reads CASSYSRQGSVSEAFF. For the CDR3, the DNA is TGTGCCAGCAGTTATAGCCGACAGGGATCGGTGTCTGAAGCTTTCTTT.

In nucleotides, the CDR3 is TGTGCCAGCAGTTGGTTTAGCGGGGGGGCGGAGGAGACCCAGTACTTC. It yields the protein CASSWFSGGAEETQYF. This chain links TRBV27 with TRBJ2-5; TRBD2 aligns across 11 bases. Trimming cost V 4 bases and J 5 bases; bases outside gene matches: 9. CDR3 length: 16 amino acids. Germline assignment: CDR1 MNHEY and CDR2 SMNVEV (reference sequence).

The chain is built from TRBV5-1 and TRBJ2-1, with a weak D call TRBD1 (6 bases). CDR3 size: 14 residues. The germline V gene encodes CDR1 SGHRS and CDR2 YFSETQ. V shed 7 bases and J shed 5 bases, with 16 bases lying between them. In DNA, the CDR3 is TGCGCCAGCGGAGATCCTGGACAGAACAATGAGCAGTTCTTC. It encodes CASGDPGQNNEQFF.

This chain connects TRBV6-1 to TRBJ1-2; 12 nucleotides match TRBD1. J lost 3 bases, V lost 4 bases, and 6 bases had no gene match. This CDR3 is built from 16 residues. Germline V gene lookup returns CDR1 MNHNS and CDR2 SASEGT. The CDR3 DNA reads TGTGCCAGCAGTGGGGGACAGGGGGCGCGCGACTATGGCTACACCTTC. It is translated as CASSGGQGARDYGYTF.

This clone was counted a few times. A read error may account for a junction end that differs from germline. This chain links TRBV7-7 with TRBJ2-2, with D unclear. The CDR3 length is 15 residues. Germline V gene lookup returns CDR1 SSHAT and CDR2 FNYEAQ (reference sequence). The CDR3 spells CASSLGHANTGELFF. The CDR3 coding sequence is TGTGCTAGCAGCTTAGGGCACGCGAACACCGGGGAGCTGTTTTTT.

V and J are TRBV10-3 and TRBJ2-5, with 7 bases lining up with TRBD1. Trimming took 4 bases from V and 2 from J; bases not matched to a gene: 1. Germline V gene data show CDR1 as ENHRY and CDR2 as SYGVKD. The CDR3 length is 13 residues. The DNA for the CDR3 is TGTGCCATCAGTGGACAGGGTCAAGAGACCCAGTACTTC. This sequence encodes CAISGQGQETQYF.